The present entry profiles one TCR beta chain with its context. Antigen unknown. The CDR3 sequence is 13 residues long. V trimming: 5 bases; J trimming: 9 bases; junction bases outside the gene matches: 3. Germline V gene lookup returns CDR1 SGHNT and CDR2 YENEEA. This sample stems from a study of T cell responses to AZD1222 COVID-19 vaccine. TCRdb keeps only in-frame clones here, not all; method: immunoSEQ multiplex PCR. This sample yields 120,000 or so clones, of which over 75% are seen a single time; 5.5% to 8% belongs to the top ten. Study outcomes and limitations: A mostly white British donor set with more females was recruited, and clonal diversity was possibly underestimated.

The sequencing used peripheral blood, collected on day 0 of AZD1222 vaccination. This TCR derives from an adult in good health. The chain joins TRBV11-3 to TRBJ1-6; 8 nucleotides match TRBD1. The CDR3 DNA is TGTGCCAGCAGCACGGACAGGGCTTCACCCCTCCACTTT. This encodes CASSTDRASPLHF.